This is a list of T cell receptor beta chains from one sample in a study of blood T cell repertoires in COVID-19. Measured with immunoSEQ multiplex PCR; TCRdb has only the in-frame clones, and not every one. This sample has a few hundred thousand clones, with roughly 88% found just once. The specimen sequenced was PBMCs or T cells enriched from blood (not recorded which). All receptors come from a woman in her twenties or thirties who had recovered from COVID-19. Both conserved end residues are part of each CDR3.

CASSSGTGQETQYF,TRBV5-1
CASSFSGAAGTEAFF,TRBV27
CATSDPDRYYGYTF,TRBV24-1
CASSYPRWKSTDPRGANVLTF,TRBV6-2/TRBV6-3
CASSEILASTDTQYF,TRBV6-1
CASSLRLIQGSMYEQYF,TRBV27
CASSYSIVRNYGYTF,TRBV6-5
CAWSVGLAGVKLFF,TRBV30
CASSPDRGRETQYF,TRBV11-2
CASRLSGGEDEQFF,TRBV7-9
CASSPIYGYTF,TRBV28
CAIRGGSVGNSPLHF,TRBV10-3
CASSQTEVKTDTQYF,TRBV4-1
CASSRGPTGEWNQPQHF,TRBV4-1
CASSLAQGREQYF,TRBV11-2
CASSLPGNRGTYEQYF,TRBV7-9
CASSFMRQNFYEQYF,TRBV28
CASSLADYSNQPQHF,TRBV7-2
CASSLSGGRDGYTF,TRBV7-3
CATSVSDQTNGTQYF,TRBV24-1
CASSLMVRGYVDESPLHF,TRBV28
CASSDVQGIDYTF,TRBV3-1/TRBV3-2
CASSVGLAGDEQFF,TRBV9
CASSLDISYEQYF,TRBV5-1
CASSLVVRGTYGYTF,TRBV5-6
CASRSLRGPVDTQYF,TRBV27
CASSLAGGRGGHEQFF,TRBV5-4
CASSLYRGNQPQHF,TRBV7-2
CASSLGGKQQYF,TRBV12-3/TRBV12-4
CAISGPYNNEQFF,TRBV10-3
CASSLKREGIQYF,TRBV5-4
CASSLGLAGANTGELFF,TRBV5-6
CASSGDLNTEAFF,TRBV18
CATSRGQYEQYF,TRBV15
CASRTGYGYEQYF,TRBV6-1
CASSLGGGVETQYF,TRBV11-3
CASRVGTSGSTDTQYF,TRBV5-1
CASSTTGMSDTQYF,TRBV7-9
CASSLGGRGDYEQYF,TRBV28
CASSLFAGNQPQHF,TRBV5-5
CASSSPGRYQETQYF,TRBV6-5
CASSSHTAGGQETQYF,TRBV6-5
CASSIFFPDLDRLANTEAFF,TRBV19
CASTLRVLPDEKLFF,TRBV2
CAWSVHGYEQYF,TRBV30
CASSLGTGGRNEQFF,TRBV5-1
CASSQFAGVEYEQYF,TRBV3-1/TRBV3-2
CASSRHLTGAWEKLFF,TRBV11-2
CASERDNHNGYTF,TRBV28
CASSSPSRVNTEAFF,TRBV7-9